This T cell receptor beta chain was captured in a study of T cell changes during pregnancy in multiple sclerosis. Profiled with immunoSEQ multiplex PCR; TCRdb holds only in-frame clones, not every one. The data hold about 92,000 clones, with 85% to 95% observed a single time. V lost 4 bases, J lost 6 bases, and 16 bases lay in between. CDR3 length: 14 residues. Germline-derived CDR1 and CDR2 are MDHEN and SYDVKM. In its sample, this clone was seen once. The chain recombines TRBV28 with TRBJ2-7; D may be TRBD2 (6 bases). The sequence was obtained from a female donor with multiple sclerosis, enrolled in a pregnancy study. Material: peripheral blood, obtained in the third trimester of pregnancy. CDR3 region: CASSWAGRRGEQYF. The CDR3 nucleotides are TGTGCCAGCAGTTGGGCTGGCCGGAGGGGCGAGCAGTACTTC. Variable domain in full (rest from reference TRBV28 and TRBJ2-7): DVKVTQSSRYLVKRTGEKVFLECVQDMDHENMFWYRQDPGLGLRLIYFSYDVKMKEKGDIPEGYSVSREKKERFSLILESASTNQTSMYLCASSWAGRRGEQYFGPGTRLTVT.